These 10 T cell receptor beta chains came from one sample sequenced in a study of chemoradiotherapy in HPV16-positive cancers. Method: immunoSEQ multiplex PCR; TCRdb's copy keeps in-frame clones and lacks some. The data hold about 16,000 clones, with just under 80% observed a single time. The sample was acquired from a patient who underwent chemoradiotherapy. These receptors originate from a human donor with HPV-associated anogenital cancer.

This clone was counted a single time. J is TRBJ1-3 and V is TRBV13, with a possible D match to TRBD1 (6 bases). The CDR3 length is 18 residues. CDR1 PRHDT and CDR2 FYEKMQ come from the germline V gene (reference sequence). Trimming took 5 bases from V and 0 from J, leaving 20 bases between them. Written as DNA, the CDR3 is TGTGCCAGCAGCGATAGCAGGACAGCTGTCGGCTCTGGAAACACCATATATTTT. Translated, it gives CASSDSRTAVGSGNTIYF.

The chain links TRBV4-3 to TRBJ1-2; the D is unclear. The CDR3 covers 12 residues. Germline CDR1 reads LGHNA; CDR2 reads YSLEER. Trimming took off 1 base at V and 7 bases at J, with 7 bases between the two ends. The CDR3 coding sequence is TGCGCCAGCAGCCAAGGTTCGTTTGGCTACACCTTC. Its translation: CASSQGSFGYTF.

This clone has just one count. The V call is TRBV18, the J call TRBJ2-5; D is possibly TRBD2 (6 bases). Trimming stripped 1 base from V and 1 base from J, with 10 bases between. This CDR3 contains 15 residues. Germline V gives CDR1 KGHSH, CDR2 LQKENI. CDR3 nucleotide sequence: TGTGCCAGCTCACCACAGGGAGGTTTCCAAGAGACCCAGTACTTC. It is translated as CASSPQGGFQETQYF.

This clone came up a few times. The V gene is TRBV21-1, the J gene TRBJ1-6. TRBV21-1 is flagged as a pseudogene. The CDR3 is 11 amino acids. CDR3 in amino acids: CASKINSPLHF. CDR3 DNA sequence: TGTGCCAGCAAAATTAATTCACCCCTCCACTTT.

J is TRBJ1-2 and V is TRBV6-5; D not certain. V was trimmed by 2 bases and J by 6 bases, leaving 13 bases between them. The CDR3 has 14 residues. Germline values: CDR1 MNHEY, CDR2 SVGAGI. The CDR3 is CASSYGVLTDGYTF. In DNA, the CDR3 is TGTGCCAGCAGTTACGGGGTGCTTACTGATGGCTACACCTTC.

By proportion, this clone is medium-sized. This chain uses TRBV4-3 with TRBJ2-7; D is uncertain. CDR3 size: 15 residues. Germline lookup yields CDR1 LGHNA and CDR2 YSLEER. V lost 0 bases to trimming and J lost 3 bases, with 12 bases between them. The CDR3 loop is CASSQDRSEVYEQYF. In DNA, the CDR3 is TGCGCCAGCAGCCAAGATCGTTCAGAAGTCTACGAGCAGTACTTC.

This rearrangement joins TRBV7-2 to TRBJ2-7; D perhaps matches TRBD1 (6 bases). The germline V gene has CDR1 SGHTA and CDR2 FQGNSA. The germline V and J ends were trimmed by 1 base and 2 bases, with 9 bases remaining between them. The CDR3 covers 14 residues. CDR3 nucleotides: TGTGCCAGCAGCTTAGATACAGGGACCTACGAGCAGTACTTC. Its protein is CASSLDTGTYEQYF.

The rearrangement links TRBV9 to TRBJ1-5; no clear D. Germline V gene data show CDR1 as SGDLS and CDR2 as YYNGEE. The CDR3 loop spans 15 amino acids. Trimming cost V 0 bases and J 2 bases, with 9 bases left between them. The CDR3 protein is CASSVGGMGNQPQHF. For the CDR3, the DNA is TGTGCCAGCAGCGTAGGTGGGATGGGCAATCAGCCCCAGCATTTT.

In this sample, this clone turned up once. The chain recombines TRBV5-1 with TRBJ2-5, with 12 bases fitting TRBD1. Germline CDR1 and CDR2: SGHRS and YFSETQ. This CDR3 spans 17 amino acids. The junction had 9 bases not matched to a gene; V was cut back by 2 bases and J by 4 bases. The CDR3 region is CASSFGDRGRFAETQYF. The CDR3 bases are TGCGCCAGCAGCTTTGGGGACAGGGGGCGATTCGCAGAGACCCAGTACTTC. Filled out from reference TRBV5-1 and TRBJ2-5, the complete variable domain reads KAGVTQTPRYLIKTRGQQVTLSCSPISGHRSVSWYQQTPGQGLQFLFEYFSETQRNKGNFPGRFSGRQFSNSRSEMNVSTLELGDSALYLCASSFGDRGRFAETQYFGPGTRLLVL.

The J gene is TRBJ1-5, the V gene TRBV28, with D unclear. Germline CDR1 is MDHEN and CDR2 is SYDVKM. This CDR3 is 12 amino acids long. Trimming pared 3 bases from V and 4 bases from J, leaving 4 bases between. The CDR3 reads CASSFLNQPQHF. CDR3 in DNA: TGTGCCAGCAGTTTTCTAAATCAGCCCCAGCATTTT.